These T cell receptor beta chains were read from a single sample in a study of naive and memory T cell subsets. TCRdb called the UMI-ligation and nested PCR reads again in MiXCR, with one record for every CDR3 protein. The sample includes about 90,000 distinct CDR3 sequences, roughly 12% of them seen just once. Sequencing was carried out using naive CD4+ T cells from blood. The origin of the receptors is a human donor in good health. Both conserved end residues are part of each CDR3. A D gene is named only where the DNA matches it firmly. Size is stated for part of the rows, as once, few or many counts, or as a class when the clone is expanded.

.,TRBJ1-1,.,TRBV20-1,CSATGIYTEAFF,TGCAGTGCTACGGGGATTTACACTGAAGCTTTCTTT
.,TRBJ2-2,.,TRBV19,CASSIFGSSGELFF,TGTGCCAGTAGTATTTTTGGGAGCTCCGGGGAGCTGTTTTTT
many,TRBJ2-7,.,TRBV21-1,CASSTGTADPREQYF,TGTGCCAGCAGCACAGGAACAGCGGACCCCCGCGAGCAGTACTTC
few,TRBJ2-4,.,TRBV12-3/TRBV12-4,CASSLFGGNIQYF,TGTGCCAGCAGTTTATTTGGGGGGAACATTCAGTACTTC
.,TRBJ1-6,.,TRBV28,CASSFAGIGLNSPLHF,TGTGCCAGCAGTTTTGCAGGCATCGGACTAAATTCACCCCTCCACTTT
many,TRBJ1-6,.,TRBV6-6,CASSRPNSPLHF,TGTGCCAGCAGCCGACCTAATTCACCCCTCCACTTT
.,TRBJ2-3,.,TRBV4-2,CAGSPRAADTQYF,TGTGCCGGCAGCCCCCGAGCGGCAGATACGCAGTATTTT
few,TRBJ2-7,.,TRBV18,CASSPRAGEVVSYEQYF,TGTGCCAGCTCACCACGGGCAGGGGAGGTTGTTTCCTACGAGCAGTACTTC
few,TRBJ2-1,.,TRBV2,CASSSQGVGPNEQFF,TGTGCCAGCAGTAGTCAGGGAGTGGGGCCCAATGAGCAGTTCTTC
many,TRBJ2-1,.,TRBV6-4,CASRIDRSSYNEQFF,TGTGCCAGCAGAATCGACAGAAGCTCCTACAATGAGCAGTTCTTC
many,TRBJ1-2,.,TRBV12-3/TRBV12-4,CASSYPGEGYTF,TGTGCCAGCAGTTACCCAGGGGAGGGCTACACCTTC
.,TRBJ2-3,TRBD1,TRBV4-2,CASSQDGGQGTDTQYF,TGTGCCAGCAGCCAAGATGGGGGACAGGGCACAGATACGCAGTATTTT
few,TRBJ2-3,.,TRBV27,CASSLSRVRDTQYF,TGTGCCAGCAGTTTATCCAGGGTTAGAGATACGCAGTATTTT
few,TRBJ2-5,TRBD2,TRBV28,CASSVGLAGAEETQYF,TGTGCCAGCAGTGTAGGACTAGCGGGGGCGGAAGAGACCCAGTACTTC
many,TRBJ2-7,.,TRBV21-1,CASSKEEAIGTLCRGQYF,TGTGCCAGCAGCAAAGAGGAAGCGATTGGGACCCTCTGTCGTGGGCAGTACTTC
few,TRBJ2-3,.,TRBV6-2/TRBV6-3,CASSYWAVTSTDTQYF,TGTGCCAGCAGTTACTGGGCGGTCACTAGCACAGATACGCAGTATTTT
.,TRBJ2-7,.,TRBV27,CASSFVGAATYGQYF,TGTGCCAGCAGCTTTGTAGGAGCGGCAACCTACGGGCAGTACTTC
.,TRBJ2-1,TRBD2,TRBV28,CASSLGLAVYNEQFF,TGTGCCAGCAGTTTGGGACTAGCGGTTTACAATGAGCAGTTCTTC
few,TRBJ2-4,.,TRBV18,CASSPEVTGHIQYF,TGTGCCAGCTCACCAGAAGTGACTGGGCACATTCAGTACTTC
.,TRBJ2-5,TRBD2,TRBV14,CASSNVAGGGETQYF,TGTGCCAGCAGCAACGTCGCGGGAGGGGGAGAGACCCAGTACTTC
.,TRBJ2-3,.,TRBV7-2,CASSLRLQAGTDTQYF,TGTGCCAGCAGCTTAAGGCTACAGGCCGGGACAGATACGCAGTATTTT
few,TRBJ2-7,.,TRBV6-2/TRBV6-3,CASMDGAGAAYEQYF,TGTGCCAGCATGGACGGGGCTGGGGCAGCCTACGAGCAGTACTTC
.,TRBJ1-5,.,TRBV24-1,CATSEHDRPPQHF,TGTGCCACCAGTGAGCATGACAGGCCGCCCCAGCATTTT
many,TRBJ2-7,.,TRBV20-1,CSARLRASSYEQYF,TGCAGTGCTAGGTTGCGGGCTAGCTCCTACGAGCAGTACTTC
.,TRBJ1-2,.,TRBV12-3/TRBV12-4,CASSPRGGGNYGYTF,TGTGCCAGCAGCCCGCGGGGGGGGGGTAACTATGGCTACACCTTC
.,TRBJ2-1,.,TRBV29-1,CSVLPRRRGRNEQFF,TGCAGCGTTTTACCACGAAGGCGGGGCCGCAATGAGCAGTTCTTC
few,TRBJ2-1,.,TRBV24-1,CATSDFQGHNEQFF,TGTGCCACCAGTGATTTTCAGGGGCACAATGAGCAGTTCTTC
many,TRBJ1-1,TRBD1,TRBV5-1,CASSPTPDRVEAFF,TGCGCCAGCAGCCCAACCCCGGACAGGGTTGAAGCTTTCTTT
few,TRBJ2-1,TRBD2,TRBV6-2/TRBV6-3,CASSYVLADEQFF,TGTGCCAGCAGTTACGTTCTAGCGGACGAGCAGTTCTTC
many,TRBJ2-3,.,TRBV5-1,CASSEGIVDPDTQYF,TGCGCCAGCAGCGAAGGGATTGTGGACCCAGATACGCAGTATTTT
.,TRBJ2-1,TRBD2,TRBV4-3,CASSRLGTSRNNEQFF,TGCGCCAGCAGCCGACTCGGGACTAGCAGAAACAATGAGCAGTTCTTC
few,TRBJ2-5,TRBD1,TRBV28,CASSLRTGQETQYF,TGTGCCAGCAGCCTCCGGACAGGCCAAGAGACCCAGTACTTC
many,TRBJ2-7,.,TRBV6-1,CATLRGGTYEQYF,TGTGCCACCCTGAGGGGGGGGACCTACGAGCAGTACTTC
few,TRBJ2-2,TRBD1,TRBV5-1,CASRARDRGIGELFF,TGCGCCAGCAGAGCCAGGGACAGGGGGATCGGGGAGCTGTTTTTT
many,TRBJ2-2,.,TRBV5-5,CASSLSTGELFF,TGTGCCAGCAGCTTATCGACCGGGGAGCTGTTTTTT
few,TRBJ2-7,.,TRBV21-1,CASRSNQF,TGTGCCAGCAGGAGTAATCAGTTC
few,TRBJ1-5,TRBD1,TRBV27,CASRTGGQPQHF,TGTGCCAGTCGGACAGGGGGTCAGCCCCAGCATTTT
many,TRBJ2-2,.,TRBV18,CASSPRDRLGELFF,TGTGCCAGCTCACCAAGAGACAGACTCGGGGAGCTGTTTTTT
few,TRBJ2-3,.,TRBV3-1,CASSQDRSADTDTQYF,TGTGCCAGCAGCCAAGACCGATCCGCGGACACAGATACGCAGTATTTT
many,TRBJ2-2,TRBD2,TRBV6-2/TRBV6-3,CASSSVLAGSGELFF,TGTGCCAGCAGTTCCGTTCTAGCGGGGAGCGGGGAGCTGTTTTTT
many,TRBJ2-7,TRBD2,TRBV19,CASSALAGLSYEQYF,TGTGCCAGTAGTGCACTAGCGGGTCTATCCTACGAGCAGTACTTC
.,TRBJ2-1,TRBD2,TRBV7-2,CASSSDRSSGSNEQFF,TGTGCCAGCAGCTCCGATAGGTCTAGCGGGAGCAATGAGCAGTTCTTC
.,TRBJ1-1,.,TRBV7-3,CASSFPGRMNTEAFF,TGTGCCAGCAGCTTCCCGGGCCGTATGAACACTGAAGCTTTCTTT
.,TRBJ2-7,.,TRBV12-3/TRBV12-4,CASSLARDYEQYF,TGTGCCAGCAGTTTAGCGAGAGATTACGAGCAGTACTTC
few,TRBJ1-6,.,TRBV20-1,CSARDQVPGIASPLHF,TGCAGTGCTAGAGATCAAGTCCCGGGGATCGCGTCACCCCTCCACTTT
few,TRBJ1-3,.,TRBV30,CAWRGDRELNTIYF,TGTGCCTGGAGGGGGGACCGCGAGTTGAACACCATATATTTT
.,TRBJ1-6,.,TRBV9,CASSHDRTNNSPLHF,TGTGCCAGCAGCCACGACAGGACCAATAATTCACCCCTCCACTTT
.,TRBJ1-1,TRBD1,TRBV11-3,CASSRDRGRATEAFF,TGTGCCAGCAGCCGGGACAGGGGGAGGGCCACTGAAGCTTTCTTT
.,TRBJ2-4,TRBD2,TRBV6-9,CASSSGLAIEAKNIQYF,TGTGCCAGCAGCTCCGGACTAGCCATAGAAGCCAAAAACATTCAGTACTTC
many,TRBJ1-5,.,TRBV20-1,CSATYGGLNQPQHF,TGCAGTGCCACCTACGGAGGTCTCAATCAGCCCCAGCATTTT
.,TRBJ2-3,TRBD2,TRBV7-8,CASSLNSGASTDTQYF,TGTGCCAGCAGCCTGAATAGCGGGGCTAGCACAGATACGCAGTATTTT
few,TRBJ1-6,.,TRBV20-1,CSARWQGRRDSPLHF,TGCAGTGCTAGATGGCAGGGGAGGCGCGATTCACCCCTCCACTTT
.,TRBJ2-3,.,TRBV7-3,CASSLTRSATDTQYF,TGTGCCAGCAGCTTAACAAGGAGTGCCACAGATACGCAGTATTTT
many,TRBJ1-3,.,TRBV28,CASSFQGFGVGNTIYF,TGTGCCAGCAGTTTTCAGGGATTCGGGGTTGGAAACACCATATATTTT
few,TRBJ2-1,.,TRBV12-3/TRBV12-4,CASTFFNEQFF,TGTGCCAGCACTTTTTTCAATGAGCAGTTCTTC
many,TRBJ2-3,TRBD1,TRBV18,CASSPVTGFQTDTQYF,TGTGCCAGCTCACCAGTGACAGGGTTCCAAACAGATACGCAGTATTTT
.,TRBJ2-5,TRBD1,TRBV7-9,CASSSGQPQETQYF,TGTGCCAGCAGCTCGGGACAGCCCCAAGAGACCCAGTACTTC